Following are 3 T cell receptor beta chains from one sample sequenced in a study of blood T cell repertoires in COVID-19 (TCRdb year 2020). The method was the immunoSEQ multiplex PCR assay. The table was pulled from immuneACCESS by TCRdb, which kept in-frame rearrangements only. Such tables lose some clones; where checked, under half of the loss comes from unresolved V genes, and the rest has no known cause. The table for this sample lists 310,000 or so clones; about four fifths of them were counted only once. About 1.2% of the sample is taken by the ten largest. The sample consisted of peripheral blood. All receptors derive from a woman aged 45-60 years with acute or convalescent COVID-19.

This CDR3 reads CAWSGTGYGYTF. In DNA, the CDR3 is TGTGCCTGGAGCGGGACAGGGTATGGCTACACCTTC. This chain connects TRBV30 to TRBJ1-2; 9 bases align to TRBD1. CDR1 is GTSNPN and CDR2 is SVGIG in the germline V gene (reference sequence). J was trimmed by 5 bases and V by 3 bases; bases with no gene match: 1. CDR3 length: 12 amino acids.

This sequence joins TRBV24-1 and TRBJ2-3; perhaps TRBD2 as D (5 bases). The CDR3 runs to 14 residues. The germline V and J ends were trimmed by 3 bases and 1 base, with 7 bases remaining between them. Germline loops: CDR1 KGHDR, CDR2 SFDVKD. The CDR3 here is CATSDGRGTDTQYF. DNA for the CDR3: TGTGCCACCAGTGATGGGCGGGGCACAGATACGCAGTATTTT.

The chain employs TRBV6-1 and TRBJ2-7; D may be TRBD1 (6 bases). V was cut by 2 bases and J by 9 bases, with 14 bases left in between. The CDR3 consists of 13 residues. Per germline, CDR1 MNHNS and CDR2 SASEGT. The CDR3: CASSEYSPGAQYF. The CDR3 DNA reads as TGTGCCAGCAGTGAATATTCGCCAGGGGCGCAGTACTTC.